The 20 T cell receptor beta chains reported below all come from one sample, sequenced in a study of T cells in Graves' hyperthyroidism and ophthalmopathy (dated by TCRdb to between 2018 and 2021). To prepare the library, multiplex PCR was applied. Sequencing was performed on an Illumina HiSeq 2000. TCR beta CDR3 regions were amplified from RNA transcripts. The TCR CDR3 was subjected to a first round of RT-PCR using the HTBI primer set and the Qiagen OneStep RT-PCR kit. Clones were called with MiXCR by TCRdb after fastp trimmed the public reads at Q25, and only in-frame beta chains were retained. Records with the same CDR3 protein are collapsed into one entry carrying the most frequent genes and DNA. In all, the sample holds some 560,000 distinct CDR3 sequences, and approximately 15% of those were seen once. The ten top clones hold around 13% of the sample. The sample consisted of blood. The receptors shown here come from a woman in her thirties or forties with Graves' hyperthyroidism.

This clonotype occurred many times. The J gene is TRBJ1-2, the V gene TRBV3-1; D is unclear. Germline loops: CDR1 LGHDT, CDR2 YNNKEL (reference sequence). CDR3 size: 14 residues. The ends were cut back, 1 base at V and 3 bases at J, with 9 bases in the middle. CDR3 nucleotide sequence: TGTGCCAGCAGCCAAGGGTCCGCCGACTATGGCTACACCTTC. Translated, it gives CASSQGSADYGYTF.

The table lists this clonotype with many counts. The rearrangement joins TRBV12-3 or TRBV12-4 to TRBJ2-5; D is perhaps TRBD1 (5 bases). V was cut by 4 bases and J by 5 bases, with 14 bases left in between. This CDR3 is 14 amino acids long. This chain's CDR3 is CASSSQAQGETQYF. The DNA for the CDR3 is TGTGCCAGCAGTTCCCAGGCGCAGGGTGAGACCCAGTACTTC.

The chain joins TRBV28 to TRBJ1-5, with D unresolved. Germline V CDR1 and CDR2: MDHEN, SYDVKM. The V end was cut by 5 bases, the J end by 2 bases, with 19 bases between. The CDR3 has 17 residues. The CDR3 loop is CASSGEGNRIGNQPQHF. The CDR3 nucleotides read TGTGCCAGCAGTGGGGAAGGGAATCGTATCGGCAATCAGCCCCAGCATTTT.

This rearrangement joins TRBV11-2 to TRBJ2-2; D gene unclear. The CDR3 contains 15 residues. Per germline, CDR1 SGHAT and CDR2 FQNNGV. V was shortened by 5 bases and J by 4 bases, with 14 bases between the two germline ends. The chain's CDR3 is CASSPVAPGTGELFF. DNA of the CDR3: TGTGCCAGCAGCCCGGTAGCCCCTGGCACCGGGGAGCTGTTTTTT. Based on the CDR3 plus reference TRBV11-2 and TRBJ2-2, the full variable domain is EAGVAQSPRYKIIEKRQSVAFWCNPISGHATLYWYQQILGQGPKLLIQFQNNGVVDDSQLPKDRFSAERLKGVDSTLKIQPAKLEDSAVYLCASSPVAPGTGELFFGEGSRLTVL.

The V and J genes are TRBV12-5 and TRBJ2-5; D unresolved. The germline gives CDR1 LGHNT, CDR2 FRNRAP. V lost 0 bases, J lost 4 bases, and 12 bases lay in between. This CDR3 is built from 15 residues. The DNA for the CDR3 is TGTGCTAGTGGTTTGGTATTAGGGCCGGGAGAGACCCAGTACTTC. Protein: CASGLVLGPGETQYF.

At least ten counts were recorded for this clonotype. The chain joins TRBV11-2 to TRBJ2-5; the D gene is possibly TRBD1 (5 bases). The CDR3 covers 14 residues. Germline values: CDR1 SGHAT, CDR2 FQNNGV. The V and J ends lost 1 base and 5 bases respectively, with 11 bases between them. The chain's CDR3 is CASSLGRQGETQYF. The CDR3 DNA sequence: TGTGCCAGCAGCTTAGGGCGGCAGGGCGAGACCCAGTACTTC.

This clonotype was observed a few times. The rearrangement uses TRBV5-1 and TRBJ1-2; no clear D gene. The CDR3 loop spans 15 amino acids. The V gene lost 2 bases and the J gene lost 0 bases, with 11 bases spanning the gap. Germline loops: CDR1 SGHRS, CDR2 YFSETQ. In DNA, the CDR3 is TGCGCCAGCAGCTTTCAAGGAGTTGCTAACTATGGCTACACCTTC. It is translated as CASSFQGVANYGYTF. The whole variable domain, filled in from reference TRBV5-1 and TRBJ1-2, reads KAGVTQTPRYLIKTRGQQVTLSCSPISGHRSVSWYQQTPGQGLQFLFEYFSETQRNKGNFPGRFSGRQFSNSRSEMNVSTLELGDSALYLCASSFQGVANYGYTFGSGTRLTVV.

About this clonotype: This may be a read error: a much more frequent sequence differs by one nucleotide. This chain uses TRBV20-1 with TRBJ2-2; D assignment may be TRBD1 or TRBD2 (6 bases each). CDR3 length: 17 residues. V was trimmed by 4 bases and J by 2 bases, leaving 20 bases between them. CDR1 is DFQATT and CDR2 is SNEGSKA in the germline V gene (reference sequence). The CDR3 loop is CSAKLSQGGPNTGELFF. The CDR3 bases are TGCAGTGCTAAGCTATCACAGGGAGGACCCAACACCGGGGAGCTGTTTTTT.

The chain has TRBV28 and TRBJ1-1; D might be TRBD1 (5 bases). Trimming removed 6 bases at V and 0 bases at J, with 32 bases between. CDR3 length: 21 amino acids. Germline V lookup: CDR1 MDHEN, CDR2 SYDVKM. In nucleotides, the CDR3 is TGTGCCAGCAGCCTAGACAGCGGGGTCGGGGGTACAATCGGAGTGAACACTGAAGCTTTCTTT. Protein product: CASSLDSGVGGTIGVNTEAFF. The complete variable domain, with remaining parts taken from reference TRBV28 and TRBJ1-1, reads DVKVTQSSRYLVKRTGEKVFLECVQDMDHENMFWYRQDPGLGLRLIYFSYDVKMKEKGDIPEGYSVSREKKERFSLILESASTNQTSMYLCASSLDSGVGGTIGVNTEAFFGQGTRLTVV.

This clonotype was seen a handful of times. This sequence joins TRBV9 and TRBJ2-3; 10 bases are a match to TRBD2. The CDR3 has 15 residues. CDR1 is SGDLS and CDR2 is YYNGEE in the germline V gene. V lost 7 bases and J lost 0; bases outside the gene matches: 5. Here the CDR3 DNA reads TGTGCCAGCGGCGGGACTAGCGTTAGCACAGATACGCAGTATTTT. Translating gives CASGGTSVSTDTQYF. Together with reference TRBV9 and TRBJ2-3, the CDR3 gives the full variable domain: DSGVTQTPKHLITATGQRVTLRCSPRSGDLSVYWYQQSLDQGLQFLIQYYNGEERAKGNILERFSAQQFPDLHSELNLSSLELGDSALYFCASGGTSVSTDTQYFGPGTRLTVL.

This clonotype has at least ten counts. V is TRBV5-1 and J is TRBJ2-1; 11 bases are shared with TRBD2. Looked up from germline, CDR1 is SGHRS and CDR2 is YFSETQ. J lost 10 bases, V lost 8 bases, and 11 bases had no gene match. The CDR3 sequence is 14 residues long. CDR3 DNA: TGCGCCAGTAATAATCCGGGACTAGCGGAAGAGCAGTTCTTC. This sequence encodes CASNNPGLAEEQFF.

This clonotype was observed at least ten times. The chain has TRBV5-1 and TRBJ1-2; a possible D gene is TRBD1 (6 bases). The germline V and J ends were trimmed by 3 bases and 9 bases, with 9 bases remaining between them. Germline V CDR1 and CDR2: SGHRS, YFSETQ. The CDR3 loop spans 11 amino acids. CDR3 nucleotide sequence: TGCGCCAGCAGCTCCAGGGGCCGCTACACCTTC. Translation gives CASSSRGRYTF.

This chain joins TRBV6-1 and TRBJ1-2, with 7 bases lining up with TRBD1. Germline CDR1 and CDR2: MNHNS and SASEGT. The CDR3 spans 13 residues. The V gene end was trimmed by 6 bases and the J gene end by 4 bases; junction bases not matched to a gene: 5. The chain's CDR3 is CASSQQGIYGYTF. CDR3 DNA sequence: TGTGCCAGCAGCCAACAGGGGATCTATGGCTACACCTTC.

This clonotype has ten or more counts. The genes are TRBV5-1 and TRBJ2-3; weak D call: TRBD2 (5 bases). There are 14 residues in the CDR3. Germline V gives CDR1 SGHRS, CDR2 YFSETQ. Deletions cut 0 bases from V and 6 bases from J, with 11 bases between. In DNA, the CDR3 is TGCGCCAGCAGCTTGGGCCTCCGAGGGGATACGCAGTATTTT. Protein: CASSLGLRGDTQYF.

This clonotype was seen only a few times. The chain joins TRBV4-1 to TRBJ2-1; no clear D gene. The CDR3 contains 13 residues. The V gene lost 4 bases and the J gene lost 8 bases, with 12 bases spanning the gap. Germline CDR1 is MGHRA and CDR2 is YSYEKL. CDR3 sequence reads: CASSPPGWDEQFF. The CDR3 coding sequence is TGCGCCAGCAGCCCTCCCGGATGGGATGAGCAGTTCTTC.

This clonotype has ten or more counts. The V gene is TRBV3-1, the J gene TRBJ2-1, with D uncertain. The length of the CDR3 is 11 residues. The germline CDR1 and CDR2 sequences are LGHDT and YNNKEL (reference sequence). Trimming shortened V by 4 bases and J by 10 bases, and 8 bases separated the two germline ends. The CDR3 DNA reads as TGTGCCAGCAGCCTAAACACAGAGCAGTTCTTC. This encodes CASSLNTEQFF.

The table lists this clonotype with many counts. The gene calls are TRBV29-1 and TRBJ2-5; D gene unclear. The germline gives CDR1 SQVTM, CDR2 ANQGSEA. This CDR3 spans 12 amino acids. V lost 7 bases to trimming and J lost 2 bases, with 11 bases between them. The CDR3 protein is CSARTVQETQYF. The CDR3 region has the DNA TGCAGCGCCCGGACGGTGCAAGAGACCCAGTACTTC.

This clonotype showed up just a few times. Here the CDR3 reads CASSLPGRTQAFF. CDR3 DNA: TGTGCCAGCAGTTTGCCCGGGAGGACCCAAGCTTTCTTT. The rearrangement uses TRBV28 and TRBJ1-1; unclear D gene. The CDR3 length is 13 residues. The V and J ends lost 3 bases and 9 bases respectively, with 14 bases between them. Per the germline V gene, CDR1 is MDHEN and CDR2 is SYDVKM.

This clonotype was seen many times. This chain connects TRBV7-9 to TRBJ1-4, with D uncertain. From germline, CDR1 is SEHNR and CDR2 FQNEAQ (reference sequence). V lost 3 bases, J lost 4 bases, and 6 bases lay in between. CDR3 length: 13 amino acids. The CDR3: CASSLSVNEKLFF. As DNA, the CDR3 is TGTGCCAGCAGCTTGTCAGTTAATGAAAAACTGTTTTTT.

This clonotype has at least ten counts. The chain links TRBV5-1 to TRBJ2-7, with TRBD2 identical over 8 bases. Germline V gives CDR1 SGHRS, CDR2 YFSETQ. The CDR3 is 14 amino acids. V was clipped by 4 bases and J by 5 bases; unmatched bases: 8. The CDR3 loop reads CASSTGGGPDEQYF. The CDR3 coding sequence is TGCGCCAGCAGCACGGGGGGGGGCCCTGACGAGCAGTACTTC.